This note documents a single T cell receptor (beta chain) sequence. At the DNA level, this CDR3 is encoded by other sequences in the same sample as well. The record originates from a study of blood T cell repertoires in COVID-19. Clones were read by immunoSEQ multiplex PCR, and TCRdb kept only the in-frame ones, dropping some. This sample yields 180,000 or so clones, of which 85% to 90% are seen a single time; 1.6% belongs to the top ten. Deletions cut 0 bases from V and 0 bases from J, with 7 bases between. Germline-derived CDR1 and CDR2 are SGDLS and YYNGEE. The CDR3 runs 15 residues. The source is a man aged 18-30 years with active or convalescent COVID-19. The chain recombines TRBV9 with TRBJ1-5; D is perhaps TRBD1 (5 bases). The sequencing input was peripheral blood. The DNA for the CDR3 is TGTGCCAGCAGCGTAGAGGGGAATAGCAATCAGCCCCAGCATTTT. Its translation is CASSVEGNSNQPQHF.